This passage covers 19 T cell receptor beta chains from one sample sequenced in a study of shared clonotypes between healthy human individuals. Naive CD8 cells comprised CD45RO-negative, CCR7-positively selected cells, excluding terminally differentiated effector memory CD45RA+ cells. Repertoires were generated with immunoSEQ multiplex PCR, while TCRdb's copy carries only in-frame clones and drops some. Of about 2.2 million clones listed, around 95% were seen once; the top ten hold around 1.8%. Sequences were obtained from naive CD8+ T cells from PBMCs. Receptor source: a man aged 18 to 35 in good health. Some clones in this sample may be carry-over from other donors' samples.

The chain couples TRBV27 to TRBJ2-7; 8 bases agree with TRBD1. The junction had 6 bases not matched to a gene; V was cut back by 7 bases and J by 4 bases. This CDR3 has 13 amino acids. CDR1 is MNHEY, CDR2 SMNVEV, per germline (reference sequence). The DNA for the CDR3 is TGTGCCAGCATGCAGGGGGCGGGATACGAGCAGTACTTC. This codes for CASMQGAGYEQYF.

Remarks on this clone: The sample holds other DNA sequences that translate to the same CDR3. The chain links TRBV2 to TRBJ2-3, with unresolved D. CDR1 and CDR2 from the germline V gene are SNHLY and FYNNEI. The CDR3 extends over 14 amino acids. V lost 0 bases, J lost 4 bases, and 8 bases lay in between. This chain's CDR3 is CASSEARGPDTQYF. Here the CDR3 DNA reads TGTGCCAGCAGTGAAGCGCGTGGCCCAGATACGCAGTATTTT.

The chain uses TRBV11-2 and TRBJ2-7; D may match TRBD1 or TRBD2 (6 bases each). V lost 3 bases, J lost 4 bases, and 13 bases lay in between. The CDR3 is 14 amino acids. CDR1 is SGHAT and CDR2 is FQNNGV in the germline V gene. The CDR3 protein is CASSFLGGGYEQYF. DNA for the CDR3: TGTGCCAGCAGCTTCTTGGGGGGCGGGTACGAGCAGTACTTC.

The gene calls are TRBV19 and TRBJ2-7; 10 positions match TRBD2. This CDR3 contains 14 residues. Germline CDR1 and CDR2: LNHDA and SQIVND (reference sequence). The junction had 7 bases not matched to a gene; V was cut back by 5 bases and J by 6 bases. The CDR3 sequence is CASSPRTSGGEQYF. The CDR3 DNA reads TGTGCCAGTAGTCCCCGGACTAGCGGAGGCGAGCAGTACTTC. The full variable domain, with the rest looked up from reference TRBV19 and TRBJ2-7, is DGGITQSPKYLFRKEGQNVTLSCEQNLNHDAMYWYRQDPGQGLRLIYYSQIVNDFQKGDIAEGYSVSREKKESFPLTVTSAQKNPTAFYLCASSPRTSGGEQYFGPGTRLTVT.

This clone appeared a single time. The chain has TRBV7-9 and TRBJ2-7; D not certain. This CDR3 contains 13 residues. CDR1 is SEHNR, CDR2 FQNEAQ, per germline (reference sequence). V was trimmed by 6 bases and J by 6 bases, leaving 15 bases between them. The CDR3 DNA reads as TGTGCCAGCAGGCCCGCGGCTAAAACCGAGCAGTACTTC. It codes for CASRPAAKTEQYF.

This rearrangement joins TRBV10-3 to TRBJ2-3; no clear D gene. Germline CDR1 is ENHRY and CDR2 is SYGVKD. The CDR3 is 14 amino acids. Between the trimmed V and J ends, which lost 0 bases and 4 bases, there was a span of 8 bases. In nucleotides, the CDR3 is TGTGCCATCAGTGAGTCAGGGCCCCCAGATACGCAGTATTTT. It codes for CAISESGPPDTQYF.

V usage is TRBV27 and J usage is TRBJ2-7, with 10 bases matching TRBD1. Trimming at V came to 7 bases and at J to 3 bases, leaving 6 bases not matched to a gene. CDR1 and CDR2 from the germline V gene are MNHEY and SMNVEV (reference sequence). This CDR3 is 14 amino acids long. The DNA of the CDR3 is TGTGCCAGCACCGTGACAGGGGGCCACTACGAGCAGTACTTC. The encoded protein is CASTVTGGHYEQYF.

The chain joins TRBV28 to TRBJ1-2; possibly TRBD1 for D (5 bases). The CDR3 totals 15 residues. Germline V CDR1 and CDR2: MDHEN, SYDVKM. The V and J ends lost 5 bases and 1 base respectively, with 14 bases between them. The chain's CDR3 is CASSPRPGDNYGYTF. The CDR3 DNA sequence: TGTGCCAGCAGTCCGCGCCCGGGGGATAACTATGGCTACACCTTC.

Notes on this clone: Other DNA sequences within the sample encode an identical CDR3. This sequence joins TRBV19 and TRBJ2-7, with TRBD1 identical over 8 bases. V shed 6 bases, J shed 2 bases, and the junction held 6 bases outside the gene matches. Per the germline V gene, CDR1 is LNHDA and CDR2 is SQIVND (reference sequence). This CDR3 contains 14 residues. CDR3 sequence reads: CASSPGQGTYEQYF. As DNA, the CDR3 is TGTGCCAGTAGCCCCGGACAGGGCACCTACGAGCAGTACTTC.

Of note for this clone: Other DNA sequences in this sample translate to the same CDR3. The chain carries TRBV20-1 and TRBJ2-7; D gene unclear. V gave up 2 bases and J gave up 3 bases, with 2 bases separating them. CDR1 and CDR2 from the germline V gene are DFQATT and SNEGSKA (reference sequence). The CDR3 contains 10 residues. CDR3 region: CSARNYEQYF. The CDR3 DNA is TGCAGTGCTAGAAACTACGAGCAGTACTTC.

The V and J genes are TRBV5-5 and TRBJ2-7; 7 bases agree with TRBD2. Germline assignment: CDR1 SGHKS and CDR2 YYEKEE (reference sequence). V was clipped by 4 bases and J by 3 bases; unmatched bases: 1. CDR3 size: 12 residues. The CDR3, as DNA: TGTGCCAGCAGCCCGGGGGGCTACGAGCAGTACTTC. Its protein is CASSPGGYEQYF.

The chain uses TRBV28 and TRBJ2-7; 12 positions match TRBD2. The V segment lost 3 bases and the J segment 5 bases; nucleotides outside the gene matches: 8. The CDR3 spans 16 residues. Germline V CDR1 and CDR2: MDHEN, SYDVKM. The CDR3 is CASSFGFRTSGNEQYF. The CDR3 DNA reads as TGTGCCAGCAGTTTCGGTTTCCGGACTAGCGGGAACGAGCAGTACTTC.

This clone showed up just once. Other DNA sequences in the sample encode the same CDR3. The chain has TRBV9 and TRBJ1-3; unclear D gene. This CDR3 spans 14 amino acids. Germline CDR1 reads SGDLS; CDR2 reads YYNGEE. The V end was cut by 3 bases, the J end by 0 bases, with 7 bases between. Here the CDR3 DNA reads TGTGCCAGCAGCGGGACGGCCTCTGGAAACACCATATATTTT. Protein: CASSGTASGNTIYF.

J is TRBJ2-7 and V is TRBV6-1; 7 positions match TRBD1. Germline values: CDR1 MNHNS, CDR2 SASEGT. V gave up 8 bases and J gave up 2 bases; unmatched junction bases: 9. The CDR3 runs 14 residues. The CDR3 region is CASGLDRATYEQYF. The CDR3 region has the DNA TGTGCCAGCGGTCTTGACAGGGCGACCTACGAGCAGTACTTC.

The V call is TRBV15, the J call TRBJ2-7; D gene uncertain. Trimming removed 3 bases from V and 5 bases from J, with 14 bases in between. CDR3 length: 14 amino acids. CDR1 is LNHNV and CDR2 is YYDKDF in the germline V gene (reference sequence). This chain's CDR3 is CATSSDNKKHEQYF. CDR3 DNA sequence: TGTGCCACCAGCAGTGATAATAAGAAACACGAGCAGTACTTC.

Concerning this clone: The sample carries other DNA sequences with the same CDR3. V is TRBV10-3 and J is TRBJ2-7; D is undetermined. The CDR3 length is 12 residues. Trimming removed 0 bases from V and 3 bases from J, with 3 bases in between. CDR1 is ENHRY, CDR2 SYGVKD, per germline. CDR3 in amino acids: CAISESIYEQYF. Written as DNA, the CDR3 is TGTGCCATCAGTGAGTCTATCTACGAGCAGTACTTC.

The chain combines TRBV7-9 with TRBJ2-3, with D maybe TRBD1 (6 bases). Trimming took off 5 bases at V and 5 bases at J, with 17 bases between the two ends. The germline gives CDR1 SEHNR, CDR2 FQNEAQ (reference sequence). This CDR3 has 15 residues. In DNA form, the CDR3 reads TGTGCCAGCAGCGTAACAGGGATAGCACGAGATACGCAGTATTTT. Translation: CASSVTGIARDTQYF.

The chain carries TRBV25-1 and TRBJ2-1, with 11 bases lining up with TRBD2. Germline CDR1 and CDR2: MGHDK and SYGVNS. This CDR3 contains 16 residues. Trimming cost V 0 bases and J 3 bases; bases outside gene matches: 1. CDR3 protein: CASSEYTSGSYNEQFF. DNA of the CDR3: TGTGCCAGCAGTGAATATACTAGCGGGAGCTACAATGAGCAGTTCTTC.

V gene TRBV6-5 combines with J gene TRBJ2-7; D is undetermined. There are 15 residues in the CDR3. The germline V and J ends were trimmed by 0 bases and 3 bases, with 12 bases remaining between them. The germline V gene has CDR1 MNHEY and CDR2 SVGAGI. The CDR3 DNA reads TGTGCCAGCAGTTACTCGAGAGGAGCAGGCTACGAGCAGTACTTC. Encoded protein: CASSYSRGAGYEQYF.